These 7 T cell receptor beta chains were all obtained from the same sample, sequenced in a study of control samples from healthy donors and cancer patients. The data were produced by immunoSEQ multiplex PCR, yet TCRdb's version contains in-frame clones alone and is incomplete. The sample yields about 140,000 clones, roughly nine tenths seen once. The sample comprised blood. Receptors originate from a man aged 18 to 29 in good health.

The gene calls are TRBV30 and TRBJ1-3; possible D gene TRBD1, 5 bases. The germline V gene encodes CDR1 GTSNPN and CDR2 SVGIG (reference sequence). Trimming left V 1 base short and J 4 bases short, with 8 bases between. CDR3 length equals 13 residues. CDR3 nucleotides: TGTGCCTGGAGTGCGGGGGTAGGAAACACCATATATTTT. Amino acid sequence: CAWSAGVGNTIYF.

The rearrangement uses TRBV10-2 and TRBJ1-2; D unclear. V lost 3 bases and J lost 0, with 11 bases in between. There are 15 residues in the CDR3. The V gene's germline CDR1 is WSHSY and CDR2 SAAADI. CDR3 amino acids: CASSEIAGANYGYTF. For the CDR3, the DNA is TGCGCCAGCAGTGAAATAGCCGGCGCTAACTATGGCTACACCTTC.

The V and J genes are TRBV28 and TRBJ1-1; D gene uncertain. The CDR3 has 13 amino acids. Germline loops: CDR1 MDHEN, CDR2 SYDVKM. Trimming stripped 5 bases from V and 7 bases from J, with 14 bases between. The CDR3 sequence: CASSITRQSEAFF. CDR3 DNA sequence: TGTGCCAGCAGTATCACCCGACAAAGTGAAGCTTTCTTT.

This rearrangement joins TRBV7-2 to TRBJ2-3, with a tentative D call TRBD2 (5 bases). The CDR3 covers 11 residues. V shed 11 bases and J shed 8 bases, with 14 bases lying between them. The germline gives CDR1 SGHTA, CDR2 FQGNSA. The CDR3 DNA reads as TGTGCCGCCTTCAATGAGGGTACGCAGTATTTT. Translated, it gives CAAFNEGTQYF.

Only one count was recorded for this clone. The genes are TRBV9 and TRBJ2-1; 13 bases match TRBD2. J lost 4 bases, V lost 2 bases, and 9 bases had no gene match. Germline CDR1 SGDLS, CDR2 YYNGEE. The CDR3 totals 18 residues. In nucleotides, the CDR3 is TGTGCCAGCAGCGTGTCCGGGACTAGCGGGGCGCTTTACAATGAGCAGTTCTTC. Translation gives CASSVSGTSGALYNEQFF.

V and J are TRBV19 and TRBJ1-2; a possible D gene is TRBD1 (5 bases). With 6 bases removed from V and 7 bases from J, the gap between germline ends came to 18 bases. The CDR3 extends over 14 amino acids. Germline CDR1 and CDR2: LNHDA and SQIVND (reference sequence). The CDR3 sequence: CASSPLGVKGGYTF. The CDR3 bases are TGTGCCAGTAGCCCCTTAGGGGTTAAGGGTGGCTACACCTTC.

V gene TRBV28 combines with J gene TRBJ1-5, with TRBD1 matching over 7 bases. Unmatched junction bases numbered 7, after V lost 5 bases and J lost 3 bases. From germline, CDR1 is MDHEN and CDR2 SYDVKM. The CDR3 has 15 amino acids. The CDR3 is CASSPRTGFNQPQHF. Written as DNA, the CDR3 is TGTGCCAGCAGTCCTAGGACAGGATTCAATCAGCCCCAGCATTTT. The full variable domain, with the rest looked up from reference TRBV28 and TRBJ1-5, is DVKVTQSSRYLVKRTGEKVFLECVQDMDHENMFWYRQDPGLGLRLIYFSYDVKMKEKGDIPEGYSVSREKKERFSLILESASTNQTSMYLCASSPRTGFNQPQHFGDGTRLSIL.